This T cell receptor beta chain was recorded in a study of vaccination and CD4 T cells after COVID-19. About the study: Overlapping peptides covering the spike proteins of SARS-CoV-2, HCoV-NL63, HCoV-OC43 and HCoV-229E were added to stimulate cells.

The treatment is: roughly 11-day PBMC culture with coronavirus spike peptide pools or control peptides (ViraFEST assay). Prior to the COVID-19 pandemic (2011-2018), the unexposed donor's CD4+ T cells were collected. Antigen-specific T cell expansion with peptide pools preceded TCR sequencing in the ViraFEST approach. After culture for nine to eleven days, isolation of CD4+ T cells was performed by negative selection. The CDR3 sequence is 17 residues long. The V gene lost 0 bases and the J gene lost 5 bases, with 17 bases spanning the gap. Germline assignment: CDR1 LGHNA and CDR2 YNFKEQ. The Oncomine TCR Beta short-read assay was what sequenced the DNA obtained from cultured CD4+ T cells. TCRdb processed the PCR reads anew with MiXCR; each CDR3 protein has one entry. The sample consists of about 2,700 distinct CDR3 sequences, 39% of them appearing once. As to this clonotype: Its matching antigen is unknown.

The origin of this receptor is a human donor in good health. The sequenced material came from CD4+ T cells from blood, cultured in vitro. The chain employs TRBV4-2 and TRBJ2-1, with D perhaps TRBD2 (5 bases). CDR3 nucleotides: TGTGCCAGCAGCCAAGATCCATTAGGAGGAGGAGACAATGAGCAGTTCTTC. Amino acids: CASSQDPLGGGDNEQFF.